The following is a T cell receptor beta chain sequence with its context. With 0 bases removed from V and 4 bases from J, the gap between germline ends came to 9 bases. The CDR3 length is 14 residues. Germline assignment: CDR1 MNHNS and CDR2 SASEGT. This sample was taken from a study of CD8 T cells in Susac syndrome. TEMRA cells were FACS-enriched, unlike CD8+ and CD4+ T cells, which were negatively isolated. Reverse transcription of roughly 0.5 to 1 ug RNA used random hexamers. TCRdb used MiXCR to reprocess the immunoSEQ multiplex PCR reads, holding one entry per CDR3 protein. Among approximately 150,000 distinct CDR3 sequences listed, 94% were seen once.

The sequencing input was CD4+ T cells from PBMCs. This chain joins TRBV6-1 and TRBJ1-1; D gene uncertain. This TCR was sampled from a human donor in good health. The CDR3 loop is CASSEARASTEAFF. CDR3 nucleotides: TGTGCCAGCAGTGAAGCGAGGGCTTCCACTGAAGCTTTCTTT.